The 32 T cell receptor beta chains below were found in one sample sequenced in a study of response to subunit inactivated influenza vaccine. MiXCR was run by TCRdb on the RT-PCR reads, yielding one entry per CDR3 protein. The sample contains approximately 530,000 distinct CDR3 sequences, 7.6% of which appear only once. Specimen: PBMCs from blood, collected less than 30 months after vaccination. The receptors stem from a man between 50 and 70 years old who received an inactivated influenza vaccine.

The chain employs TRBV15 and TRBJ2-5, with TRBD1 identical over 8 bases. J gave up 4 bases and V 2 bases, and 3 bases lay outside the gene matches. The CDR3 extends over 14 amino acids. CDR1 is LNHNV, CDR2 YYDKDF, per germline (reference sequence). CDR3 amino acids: CATSRPTGVETQYF. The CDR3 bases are TGTGCCACCAGCAGACCGACAGGGGTAGAGACCCAGTACTTC.

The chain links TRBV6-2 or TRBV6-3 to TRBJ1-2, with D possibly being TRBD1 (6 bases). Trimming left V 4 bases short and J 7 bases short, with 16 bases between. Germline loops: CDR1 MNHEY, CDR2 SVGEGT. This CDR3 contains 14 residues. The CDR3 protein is CASSSMGQSGGYTF. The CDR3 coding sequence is TGTGCCAGCAGTTCCATGGGACAATCGGGTGGCTACACCTTC.

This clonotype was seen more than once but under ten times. The CDR3 DNA reads TGTGCCGGCCGACAGGGGGCTCGTGTGGAGGAGTCCTACGAGCAGTACTTC. Protein product: CAGRQGARVEESYEQYF. This chain connects TRBV12-3 or TRBV12-4 to TRBJ2-7; 10 bases are a match to TRBD1. The CDR3 length is 17 residues. The V segment lost 11 bases and the J segment 1 base; nucleotides outside the gene matches: 17.

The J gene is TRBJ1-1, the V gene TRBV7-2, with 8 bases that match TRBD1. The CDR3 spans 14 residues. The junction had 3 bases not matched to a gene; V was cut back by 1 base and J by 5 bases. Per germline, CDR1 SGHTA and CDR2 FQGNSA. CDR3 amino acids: CASSLGQGKTEAFF. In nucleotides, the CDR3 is TGTGCCAGCAGCTTAGGACAGGGGAAAACTGAAGCTTTCTTT.

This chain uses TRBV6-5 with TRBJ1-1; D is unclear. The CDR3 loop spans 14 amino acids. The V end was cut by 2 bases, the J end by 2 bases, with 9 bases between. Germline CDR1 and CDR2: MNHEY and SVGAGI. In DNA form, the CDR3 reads TGTGCCAGCAGTTACGACATGGTTAACACTGAAGCTTTCTTT. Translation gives CASSYDMVNTEAFF.

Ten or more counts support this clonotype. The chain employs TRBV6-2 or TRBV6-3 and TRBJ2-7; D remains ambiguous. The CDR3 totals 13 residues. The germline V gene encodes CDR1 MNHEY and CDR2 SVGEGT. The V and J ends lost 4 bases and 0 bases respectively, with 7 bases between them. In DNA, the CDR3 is TGTGCCAGCAGTTCCAGGAGCTCCTACGAGCAGTACTTC. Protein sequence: CASSSRSSYEQYF.

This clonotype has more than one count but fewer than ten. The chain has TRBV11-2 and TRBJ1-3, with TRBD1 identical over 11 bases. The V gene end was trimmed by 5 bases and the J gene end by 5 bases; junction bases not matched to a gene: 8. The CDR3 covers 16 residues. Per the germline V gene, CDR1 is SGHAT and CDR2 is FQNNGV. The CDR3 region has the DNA TGTGCCAGCAGCCGGGACAGGGGGGGAAGTCGAAACACCATATATTTT. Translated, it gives CASSRDRGGSRNTIYF.

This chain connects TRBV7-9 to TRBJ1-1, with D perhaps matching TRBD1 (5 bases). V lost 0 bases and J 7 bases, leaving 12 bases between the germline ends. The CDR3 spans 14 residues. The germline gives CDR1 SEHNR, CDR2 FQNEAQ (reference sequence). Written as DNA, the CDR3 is TGTGCCAGCAGCTTAGCGGATGGAACAGGTGAAGCTTTCTTT. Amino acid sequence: CASSLADGTGEAFF.

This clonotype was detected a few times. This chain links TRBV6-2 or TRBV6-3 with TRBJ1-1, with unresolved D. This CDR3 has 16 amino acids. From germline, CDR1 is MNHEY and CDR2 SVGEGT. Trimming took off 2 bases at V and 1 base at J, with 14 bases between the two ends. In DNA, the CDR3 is TGTGCCAGCAGTTACAATTGGAGGGCTGAGAACACTGAAGCTTTCTTT. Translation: CASSYNWRAENTEAFF.

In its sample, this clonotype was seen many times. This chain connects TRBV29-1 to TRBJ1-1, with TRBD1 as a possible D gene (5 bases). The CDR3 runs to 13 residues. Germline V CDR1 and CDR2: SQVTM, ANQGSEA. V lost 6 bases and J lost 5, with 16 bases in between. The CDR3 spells CSVGGAPATEAFF. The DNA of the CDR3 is TGCAGCGTGGGAGGGGCACCCGCAACTGAAGCTTTCTTT. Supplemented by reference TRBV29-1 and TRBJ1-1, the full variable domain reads SAVISQKPSRDICQRGTSLTIQCQVDSQVTMMFWYRQQPGQSLTLIATANQGSEATYESGFVIDKFPISRPNLTFSTLTVSNMSPEDSSIYLCSVGGAPATEAFFGQGTRLTVV.

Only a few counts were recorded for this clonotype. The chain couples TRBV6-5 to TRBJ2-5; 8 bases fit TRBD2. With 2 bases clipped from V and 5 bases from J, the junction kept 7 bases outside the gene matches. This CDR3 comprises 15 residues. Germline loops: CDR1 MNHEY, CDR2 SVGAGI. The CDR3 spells CASSYRGTRDETQYF. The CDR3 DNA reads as TGTGCCAGCAGTTACAGGGGGACTAGAGACGAGACCCAGTACTTC.

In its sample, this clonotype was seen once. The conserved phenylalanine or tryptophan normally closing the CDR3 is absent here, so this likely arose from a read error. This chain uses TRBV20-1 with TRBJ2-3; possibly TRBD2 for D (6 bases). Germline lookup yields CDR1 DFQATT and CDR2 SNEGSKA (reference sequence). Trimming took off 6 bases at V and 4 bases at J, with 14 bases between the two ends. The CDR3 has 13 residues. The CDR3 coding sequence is TGCAGTGCCCCGAGACTAGTTTCAGATACGCAGTATCTT. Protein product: CSAPRLVSDTQYL.

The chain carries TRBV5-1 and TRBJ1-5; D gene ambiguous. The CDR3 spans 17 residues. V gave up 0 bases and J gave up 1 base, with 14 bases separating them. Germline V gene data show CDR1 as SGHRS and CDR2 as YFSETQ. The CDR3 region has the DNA TGCGCCAGCAGCTTGGACGACCGATTGAAAAGCAATCAGCCCCAGCATTTT. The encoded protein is CASSLDDRLKSNQPQHF.

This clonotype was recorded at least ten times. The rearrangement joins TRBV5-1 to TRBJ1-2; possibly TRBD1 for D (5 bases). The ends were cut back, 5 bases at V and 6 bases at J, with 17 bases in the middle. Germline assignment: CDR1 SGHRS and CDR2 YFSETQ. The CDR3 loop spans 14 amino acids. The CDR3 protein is CASRYGTGMDGYTF. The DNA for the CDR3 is TGCGCCAGCAGGTACGGGACTGGTATGGATGGCTACACCTTC.

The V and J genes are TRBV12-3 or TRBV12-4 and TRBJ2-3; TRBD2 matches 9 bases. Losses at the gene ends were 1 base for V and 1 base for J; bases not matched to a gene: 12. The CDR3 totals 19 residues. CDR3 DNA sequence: TGTGCCAGCAGTTTAGAACCCCTTCTAGCGGGGAGACGCACAGATACGCAGTATTTT. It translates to CASSLEPLLAGRRTDTQYF.

As DNA, the CDR3 is TGCAGCGTTGTTCTGGACAGGGGAGAAGTTGGGTCAGATACGCAGTATTTT. Translated, it gives CSVVLDRGEVGSDTQYF. This rearrangement joins TRBV29-1 to TRBJ2-3; 9 nucleotides agree with TRBD1. The CDR3 totals 17 residues. Looked up from germline, CDR1 is SQVTM and CDR2 is ANQGSEA. V gave up 4 bases and J gave up 4 bases; unmatched junction bases: 15.

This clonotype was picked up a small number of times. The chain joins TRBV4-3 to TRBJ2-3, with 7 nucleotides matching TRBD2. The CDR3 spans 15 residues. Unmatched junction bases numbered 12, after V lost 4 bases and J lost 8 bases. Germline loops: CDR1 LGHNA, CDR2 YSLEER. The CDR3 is CASSLAGTGQGTQYF. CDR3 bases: TGCGCCAGCAGCCTAGCGGGTACGGGGCAGGGTACGCAGTATTTT.

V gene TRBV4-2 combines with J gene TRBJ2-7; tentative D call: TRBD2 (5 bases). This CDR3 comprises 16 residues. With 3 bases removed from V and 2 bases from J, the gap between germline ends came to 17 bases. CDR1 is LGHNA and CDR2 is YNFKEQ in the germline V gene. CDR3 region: CASSQSQAEGPYEQYF. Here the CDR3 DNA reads TGTGCCAGCAGCCAGTCTCAAGCGGAAGGGCCCTACGAGCAGTACTTC.

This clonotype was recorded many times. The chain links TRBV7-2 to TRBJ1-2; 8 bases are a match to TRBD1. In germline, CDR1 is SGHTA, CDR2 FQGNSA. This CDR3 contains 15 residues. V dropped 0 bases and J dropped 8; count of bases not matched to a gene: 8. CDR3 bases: TGTGCCAGCAGCTTAGCAGATACAGGGGGAACCGGCTACACCTTC. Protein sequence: CASSLADTGGTGYTF.

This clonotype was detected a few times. CDR3 residues: CACRQGPRDGYTF. In DNA, the CDR3 is TGTGCCTGCCGACAGGGCCCCCGTGATGGCTACACCTTC. The chain has TRBV30 and TRBJ1-2, with TRBD1 matching over 7 bases. The CDR3 is 13 residues long. V was clipped by 6 bases and J by 6 bases; unmatched bases: 10. Germline V lookup: CDR1 GTSNPN, CDR2 SVGIG (reference sequence).

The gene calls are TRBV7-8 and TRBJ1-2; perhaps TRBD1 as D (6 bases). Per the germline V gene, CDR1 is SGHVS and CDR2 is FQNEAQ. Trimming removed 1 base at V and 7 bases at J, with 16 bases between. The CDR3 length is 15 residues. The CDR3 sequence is CASSLDFAGAGGYTF. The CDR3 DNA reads TGTGCCAGCAGCTTAGACTTTGCAGGGGCGGGTGGCTACACCTTC.

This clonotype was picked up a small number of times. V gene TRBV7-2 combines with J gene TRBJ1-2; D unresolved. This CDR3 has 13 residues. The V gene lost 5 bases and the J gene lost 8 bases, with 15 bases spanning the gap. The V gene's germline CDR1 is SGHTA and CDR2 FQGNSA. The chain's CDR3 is CASSPIDGRGYTF. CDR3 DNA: TGTGCCAGCAGCCCCATCGACGGAAGGGGCTACACCTTC.

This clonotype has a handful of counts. The CDR3 nucleotides read TGCAGCGTTGCGGGGGGGCACGAGCAGTACTTC. This sequence encodes CSVAGGHEQYF. The chain joins TRBV29-1 to TRBJ2-7; 8 bases agree with TRBD2. The V and J ends lost 4 bases and 5 bases, in that order; junction bases with no gene match: 1. This CDR3 contains 11 residues. Germline V gene data show CDR1 as SQVTM and CDR2 as ANQGSEA.

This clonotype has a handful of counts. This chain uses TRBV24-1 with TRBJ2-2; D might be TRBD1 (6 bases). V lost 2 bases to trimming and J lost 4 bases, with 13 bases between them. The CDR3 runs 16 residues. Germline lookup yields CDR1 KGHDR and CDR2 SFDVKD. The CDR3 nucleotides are TGTGCCACCAGTGATTCACAGGGATATCGCACCGGGGAGCTGTTTTTT. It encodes CATSDSQGYRTGELFF.

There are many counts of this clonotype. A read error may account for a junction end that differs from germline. CDR3 sequence reads: CASSELQGTSEKLFF. DNA for the CDR3: TGTGCCAGCAGCGAACTACAGGGGACTAGTGAAAAACTGTTTTTT. This chain joins TRBV9 and TRBJ1-4, with TRBD1 matching over 7 bases. The CDR3 length is 15 residues. Germline-derived CDR1 and CDR2 are SGDLS and YYNGEE.

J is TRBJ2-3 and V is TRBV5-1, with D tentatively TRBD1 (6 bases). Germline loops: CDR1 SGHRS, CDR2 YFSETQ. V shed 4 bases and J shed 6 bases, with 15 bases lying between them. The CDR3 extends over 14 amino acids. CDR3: CASSPGTLVDTQYF. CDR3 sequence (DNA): TGCGCCAGCAGCCCCGGGACATTGGTGGATACGCAGTATTTT.

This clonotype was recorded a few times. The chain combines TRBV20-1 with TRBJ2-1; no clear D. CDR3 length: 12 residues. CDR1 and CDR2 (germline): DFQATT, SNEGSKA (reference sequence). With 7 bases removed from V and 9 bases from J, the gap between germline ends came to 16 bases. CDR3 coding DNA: TGCAGTGGGACCCCCCTGTACGGTGAGCAGTTCTTC. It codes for CSGTPLYGEQFF.

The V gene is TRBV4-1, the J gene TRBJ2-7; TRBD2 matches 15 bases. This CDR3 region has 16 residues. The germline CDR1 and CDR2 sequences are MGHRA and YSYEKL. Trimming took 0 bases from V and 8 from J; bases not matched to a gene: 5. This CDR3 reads CASSQEGTSGGIKQYF. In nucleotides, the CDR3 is TGCGCCAGCAGCCAAGAGGGGACTAGCGGGGGGATAAAGCAGTACTTC.

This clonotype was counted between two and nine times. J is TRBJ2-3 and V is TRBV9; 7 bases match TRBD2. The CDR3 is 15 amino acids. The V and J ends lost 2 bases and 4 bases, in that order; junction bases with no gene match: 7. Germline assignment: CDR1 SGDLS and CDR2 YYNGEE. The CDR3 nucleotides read TGTGCCAGCAGCGTCCCCGAGGCGGGGGCAGATACGCAGTATTTT. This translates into CASSVPEAGADTQYF.

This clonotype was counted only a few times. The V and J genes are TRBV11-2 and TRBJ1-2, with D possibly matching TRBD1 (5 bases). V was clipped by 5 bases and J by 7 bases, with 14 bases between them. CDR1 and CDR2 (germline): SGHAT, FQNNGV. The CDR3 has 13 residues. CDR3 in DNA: TGTGCCAGCAGCGACACCGGGACGAGTGGCTACACCTTC. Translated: CASSDTGTSGYTF.

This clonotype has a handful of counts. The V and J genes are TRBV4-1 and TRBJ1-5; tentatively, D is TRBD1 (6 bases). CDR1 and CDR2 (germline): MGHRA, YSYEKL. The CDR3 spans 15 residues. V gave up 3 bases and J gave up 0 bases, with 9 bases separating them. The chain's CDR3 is CASSQTGLSNQPQHF. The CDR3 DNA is TGCGCCAGCAGCCAGACAGGCCTTAGCAATCAGCCCCAGCATTTT.

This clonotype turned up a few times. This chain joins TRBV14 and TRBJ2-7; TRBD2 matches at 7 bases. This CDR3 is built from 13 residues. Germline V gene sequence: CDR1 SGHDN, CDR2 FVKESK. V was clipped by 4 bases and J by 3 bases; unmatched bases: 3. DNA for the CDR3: TGTGCCAGCAGCCCGGGACTATACTACGAGCAGTACTTC. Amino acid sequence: CASSPGLYYEQYF.